Presented here are 14 T cell receptor beta chains from one specimen sequenced in a study of blood T cell repertoires in COVID-19. This table comes from immunoSEQ multiplex PCR, and its TCRdb copy is limited to in-frame clones, with some not included. The profile shows fewer than 300,000 clones, under 90% of them singletons. Material: peripheral blood. The receptors come from a young woman with acute or convalescent COVID-19.

The chain couples TRBV6-5 to TRBJ1-5; 12 bases map to TRBD1. V gave up 0 bases and J gave up 6 bases; unmatched junction bases: 3. Germline assignment: CDR1 MNHEY and CDR2 SVGAGI. CDR3 length equals 16 residues. Written as DNA, the CDR3 is TGTGCCAGCAGTTACTCGGGACAGGGGGCAGGTCAGCCCCAGCATTTT. It codes for CASSYSGQGAGQPQHF.

The rearrangement joins TRBV7-2 to TRBJ2-2, with 11 bases aligning to TRBD1. CDR1 and CDR2 from the germline V gene are SGHTA and FQGNSA. V shed 7 bases, J shed 6 bases, and the junction held 13 bases outside the gene matches. The CDR3 is 17 residues long. The DNA for the CDR3 is TGTGCCAGCATCTGGGCGATCGGACAGGGGGCCGCCGGGGAGCTGTTTTTT. Encoded protein: CASIWAIGQGAAGELFF. Drawing the rest from reference TRBV7-2 and TRBJ2-2, the complete variable domain is GAGVSQSPSNKVTEKGKDVELRCDPISGHTALYWYRQSLGQGLEFLIYFQGNSAPDKSGLPSDRFSAERTGGSVSTLTIQRTQQEDSAVYLCASIWAIGQGAAGELFFGEGSRLTVL.

This sequence joins TRBV7-3 and TRBJ1-1; D is ambiguous. Germline CDR1 and CDR2: SGHTA and FQGTGA. CDR3 length: 13 amino acids. V gave up 2 bases and J gave up 5 bases, with 9 bases separating them. The CDR3 DNA reads TGTGCCAGCAGCTTAGCTGGGCCTACTGAAGCTTTCTTT. Protein product: CASSLAGPTEAFF. Supplemented by reference TRBV7-3 and TRBJ1-1, the full variable domain reads GAGVSQTPSNKVTEKGKYVELRCDPISGHTALYWYRQSLGQGPEFLIYFQGTGAADDSGLPNDRFFAVRPEGSVSTLKIQRTERGDSAVYLCASSLAGPTEAFFGQGTRLTVV.

V and J are TRBV11-3 and TRBJ2-1; 11 positions match TRBD2. Germline trimming cut 5 bases from V and 1 base from J; bases unmatched to any gene: 4. The CDR3 spans 16 residues. The germline CDR1 and CDR2 sequences are SGHNT and YENEEA. The CDR3 reads CASSHRTSGSYNEQFF. CDR3 DNA: TGTGCCAGCAGCCATCGGACTAGCGGGTCCTACAATGAGCAGTTCTTC.

The rearrangement uses TRBV7-8 and TRBJ1-6, with 7 bases identical to TRBD1. Germline loops: CDR1 SGHVS, CDR2 FQNEAQ. Trimming removed 5 bases from V and 8 bases from J; junction bases left unmatched: 3. The CDR3 has 13 residues. The CDR3 DNA reads TGTGCCAGCAGCCGGGACAGACATTCACCCCTCCACTTT. Amino acids: CASSRDRHSPLHF.

CDR3 nucleotide sequence: TGTGCCAGCACAACCAGGGAGGGGACCTACGAGCAGTACTTC. It is translated as CASTTREGTYEQYF. The chain is built from TRBV6-5 and TRBJ2-7; TRBD2 matches at 7 bases. The junction had 8 bases not matched to a gene; V was cut back by 7 bases and J by 2 bases. CDR3 length equals 14 residues. Germline-derived CDR1 and CDR2 are MNHEY and SVGAGI.

J is TRBJ1-2 and V is TRBV6-5; D gene unclear. CDR1 is MNHEY and CDR2 is SVGAGI in the germline V gene. The CDR3 totals 14 residues. V lost 5 bases and J lost 0, with 10 bases in between. CDR3 region: CASSRLVANYGYTF. CDR3 nucleotide sequence: TGTGCCAGCAGTCGTCTCGTAGCTAACTATGGCTACACCTTC.

The rearrangement links TRBV4-1 to TRBJ2-7; 15 bases are shared with TRBD2. After removal of 0 bases from V and 4 bases from J, the junction contained 4 bases not matched to a gene. The CDR3 is made up of 17 amino acids. Per germline, CDR1 MGHRA and CDR2 YSYEKL. The DNA for the CDR3 is TGCGCCAGCAGCCAAGATGGGGGACTAGCGGGAGGATACGAGCAGTACTTC. It encodes CASSQDGGLAGGYEQYF.

The rearrangement uses TRBV4-3 and TRBJ2-1; D is perhaps TRBD1 (6 bases). This CDR3 is built from 19 residues. Per germline, CDR1 LGHNA and CDR2 YSLEER. V was cut by 0 bases and J by 2 bases, with 20 bases left in between. The CDR3 DNA is TGCGCCAGCAGCCAAGATAGGGGGTGGGAGAAGACCCCCTACAATGAGCAGTTCTTC. Amino acid sequence: CASSQDRGWEKTPYNEQFF.

The chain links TRBV5-1 to TRBJ2-5, with 9 nucleotides matching TRBD1. V shed 3 bases and J 3 bases; nucleotides not matched to a gene: 3. The CDR3 runs 14 residues. Germline CDR1 and CDR2: SGHRS and YFSETQ. CDR3 amino acids: CASSWGTGKETQYF. The CDR3 DNA follows: TGCGCCAGCAGCTGGGGGACAGGGAAAGAGACCCAGTACTTC.

V is TRBV3-1 (or the pseudogene TRBV3-2) and J is TRBJ2-2; D is perhaps TRBD2 (5 bases). Trimming left V 4 bases short and J 2 bases short, with 11 bases between. The CDR3 extends over 15 amino acids. Germline loops: CDR1 LGHDT, CDR2 YNNKEL (reference sequence). CDR3 nucleotide sequence: TGTGCCAGCAGCCTACTAAGCGGTAACACCGGGGAGCTGTTTTTT. This gives the protein CASSLLSGNTGELFF.

This clone was seen more than once but under ten times. The chain combines TRBV19 with TRBJ1-2; 8 nucleotides line up with TRBD1. V was clipped by 3 bases and J by 8 bases; unmatched bases: 11. Germline V gene sequence: CDR1 LNHDA, CDR2 SQIVND (reference sequence). This CDR3 region has 15 residues. CDR3 sequence: CASSILSQGAFGYTF. The CDR3 DNA reads as TGTGCCAGTAGTATCTTGTCCCAGGGGGCATTCGGCTACACCTTC. Full variable domain (missing parts from reference TRBV19 and TRBJ1-2): DGGITQSPKYLFRKEGQNVTLSCEQNLNHDAMYWYRQDPGQGLRLIYYSQIVNDFQKGDIAEGYSVSREKKESFPLTVTSAQKNPTAFYLCASSILSQGAFGYTFGSGTRLTVV.

This clone was counted once. The gene calls are TRBV29-1 and TRBJ2-7; 7 bases line up with TRBD2. The CDR3 sequence is 16 residues long. V gave up 0 bases and J gave up 4 bases; unmatched junction bases: 12. CDR1 is SQVTM and CDR2 is ANQGSEA in the germline V gene. CDR3: CSVEDRGDSNSYEQYF. CDR3 sequence (DNA): TGCAGCGTTGAAGATCGGGGGGACTCAAATTCTTACGAGCAGTACTTC.

The gene calls are TRBV6-5 and TRBJ1-1; TRBD1 might be the D (6 bases). The CDR3 runs to 14 residues. Germline CDR1 and CDR2: MNHEY and SVGAGI. Trimming took 6 bases from V and 4 from J, leaving 15 bases between them. The DNA for the CDR3 is TGTGCCAGCAGGTCCTACAGGGCTCGCACTGAAGCTTTCTTT. It yields the protein CASRSYRARTEAFF.